Below are 15 T cell receptor beta chains sequenced from a single sample in a study of blood T cell repertoires in COVID-19 (dated by TCRdb to 2018 to 2021). Receptors were amplified or captured by the immunoSEQ multiplex PCR assay. The immuneACCESS repertoire file appears here via TCRdb, limited to in-frame rearrangements. These files lack a portion of the clones; in checked studies, under half of the deficit traces to unresolved V genes, and the cause of the others is not known. The sample has tens of thousands of clones on record, 85% to 90% of them singletons. Of the sample, roughly 1.2% is held by the ten largest clones. The sample consisted of peripheral blood. The receptor source for this set is a human donor in a cohort sampled during active COVID-19.

The rearrangement links TRBV3-1 (or the pseudogene TRBV3-2) to TRBJ2-7; D might be TRBD2 (6 bases). This CDR3 has 12 amino acids. From germline, CDR1 is LGHDT and CDR2 YNNKEL (reference sequence). Trimming shortened V by 6 bases and J by 3 bases, and 9 bases separated the two germline ends. In nucleotides, the CDR3 is TGTGCCAGCAGTCTGGAGGGCTACGAGCAGTACTTC. Protein sequence: CASSLEGYEQYF.

This clone showed up just a few times. The V and J genes are TRBV28 and TRBJ1-5, with 8 bases aligning to TRBD1. V gave up 5 bases and J gave up 5 bases; unmatched junction bases: 2. In germline, CDR1 is MDHEN, CDR2 SYDVKM. The CDR3 spans 13 residues. CDR3 sequence: CASSVRGHQPQHF. In DNA, the CDR3 is TGTGCCAGCAGTGTCAGGGGGCATCAGCCCCAGCATTTT.

The rearrangement joins TRBV2 to TRBJ1-1; unclear D gene. The CDR3 is 10 amino acids. Germline values: CDR1 SNHLY, CDR2 FYNNEI. V gave up 7 bases and J gave up 6 bases, with 6 bases separating them. In nucleotides, the CDR3 is TGTGCCAGCACTGGAGCTGAAGCTTTCTTT. Translating gives CASTGAEAFF.

Here the CDR3 reads CASSLAPSDEQFF. The CDR3 DNA follows: TGTGCCAGCAGCTTAGCTCCTAGCGATGAGCAGTTCTTC. The genes are TRBV7-2 and TRBJ2-1; D possibly corresponds to TRBD2 (6 bases). CDR3 length: 13 residues. Germline CDR1 SGHTA, CDR2 FQGNSA. Trimming removed 0 bases from V and 8 bases from J, with 8 bases in between.

This clone was counted a single time. The chain links TRBV14 to TRBJ1-4; no clear D gene. V was shortened by 0 bases and J by 6 bases, with 11 bases between the two germline ends. The CDR3 loop spans 15 amino acids. Germline CDR1 is SGHDN and CDR2 is FVKESK. In DNA, the CDR3 is TGTGCCAGCAGCCAAGAAGTGCGGGGAGATGAAAAACTGTTTTTT. Translating gives CASSQEVRGDEKLFF.

There are a few counts of this clone. V usage is TRBV2 and J usage is TRBJ2-3; 10 bases map to TRBD1. Per the germline V gene, CDR1 is SNHLY and CDR2 is FYNNEI. The trim removed 6 bases at V and 1 base at J, leaving 1 base unmatched. CDR3 length: 14 residues. The CDR3 coding sequence is TGTGCCAGCAGCGGGACAGGGGGCACAGATACGCAGTATTTT. The encoded protein is CASSGTGGTDTQYF. Full variable domain (remainder filled in from reference TRBV2 and TRBJ2-3): EPEVTQTPSHQVTQMGQEVILRCVPISNHLYFYWYRQILGQKVEFLVSFYNNEISEKSEIFDDQFSVERPDGSNFTLKIRSTKLEDSAMYFCASSGTGGTDTQYFGPGTRLTVL.

V usage is TRBV12-3 or TRBV12-4 and J usage is TRBJ2-1; D is ambiguous. The CDR3 sequence is 12 residues long. The V gene lost 4 bases and the J gene lost 10 bases, with 11 bases spanning the gap. The CDR3 DNA follows: TGTGCCAGCAGTTGGGCCCTCGGCGAGCAGTTCTTC. The encoded protein is CASSWALGEQFF.

V is TRBV24-1 and J is TRBJ2-5; 8 nucleotides align to TRBD1. With 3 bases clipped from V and 7 bases from J, the junction kept 9 bases outside the gene matches. The CDR3 is made up of 15 amino acids. The V gene's germline CDR1 is KGHDR and CDR2 SFDVKD. The CDR3, as DNA: TGTGCCACCAGTGATACCGGACAGGGATTAATGACCCAGTACTTC. The encoded protein is CATSDTGQGLMTQYF.

CDR3 region: CASSVAPGPTYEQYF. The CDR3 bases are TGTGCCAGCAGCGTAGCTCCAGGGCCAACCTACGAGCAGTACTTC. This chain joins TRBV9 and TRBJ2-7; D may be TRBD1 (5 bases). The V end was cut by 0 bases, the J end by 2 bases, with 12 bases between. Per germline, CDR1 SGDLS and CDR2 YYNGEE. This CDR3 spans 15 amino acids.

The chain uses TRBV4-1 and TRBJ2-1, with D possibly matching TRBD1 (7 bases). The length of the CDR3 is 18 residues. Germline CDR1 is MGHRA and CDR2 is YSYEKL. Trimming cost V 3 bases and J 4 bases, with 22 bases left between them. CDR3 DNA sequence: TGCGCCAGCAGCCAGGGAGGAAGGGGGCAAGCGGGTTACAATGAGCAGTTCTTC. It encodes CASSQGGRGQAGYNEQFF.

The chain recombines TRBV2 with TRBJ2-3; D gene unclear. Germline V gene data show CDR1 as SNHLY and CDR2 as FYNNEI. The CDR3 extends over 14 amino acids. Trimming stripped 1 base from V and 4 bases from J, with 9 bases between. CDR3 DNA sequence: TGTGCCAGCAGTGAAGGGAGTAAGGCAGATACGCAGTATTTT. This codes for CASSEGSKADTQYF.

CDR3 DNA: TGCGCCAGCAGCTTGGGGGAGCCATCTAACTATGGCTACACCTTC. Its translation is CASSLGEPSNYGYTF. The rearrangement uses TRBV5-1 and TRBJ1-2, with D hard to call. The CDR3 runs to 15 residues. V was pared by 0 bases and J by 0 bases, with 9 bases between. CDR1 and CDR2 (germline): SGHRS, YFSETQ.

The V call is TRBV10-3, the J call TRBJ1-2, with 8 bases aligning to TRBD1. CDR3 length: 16 amino acids. The V segment lost 0 bases and the J segment 5 bases; nucleotides outside the gene matches: 8. Germline-derived CDR1 and CDR2 are ENHRY and SYGVKD. The DNA for the CDR3 is TGTGCCATCAGTGAGTCCTCAGGACAGGGTGGATATGGCTACACCTTC. Its protein is CAISESSGQGGYGYTF.

This clone has just a few counts. The chain recombines TRBV28 with TRBJ2-7, with TRBD2 identical over 11 bases. The CDR3 runs to 15 residues. Germline CDR1 and CDR2: MDHEN and SYDVKM. The trim removed 6 bases at V and 1 base at J, leaving 5 bases unmatched. For the CDR3, the DNA is TGTGCCAGCAGCAATAGCGGGAGGGGGTCCTACGAGCAGTACTTC. Translation: CASSNSGRGSYEQYF.

The chain couples TRBV12-3 or TRBV12-4 to TRBJ1-2; D gene ambiguous. V was clipped by 2 bases and J by 5 bases, with 9 bases between them. This CDR3 region has 13 residues. CDR3 amino acids: CASSLNFQYGYTF. CDR3 bases: TGTGCCAGCAGTTTAAATTTCCAGTATGGCTACACCTTC.